Detailed here is one T cell receptor (beta chain). What it binds is unknown. The source of the sample is a study of immune evolution from preneoplasia to lung adenocarcinoma. Broader study findings: From normal lung to invasive adenocarcinoma, top clone frequencies appeared to decrease. Later-stage lesions appeared to have more T cells, more diversity, less clonality. KRAS-mutant nodules had the highest T cell clonality.

Trimming removed 5 bases at V and 5 bases at J, with 18 bases between. This CDR3 spans 15 amino acids. Germline-derived CDR1 and CDR2 are SGHAT and FQNNGV. Profiled with immunoSEQ multiplex PCR; TCRdb holds only in-frame clones, not every one. The sample carries under 8,000 clones, 65% to 90% recorded once. The sequenced material came from FFPE minimally invasive lung adenocarcinoma tissue. The chain carries TRBV11-2 and TRBJ2-5, with D perhaps matching TRBD2 (7 bases). The TCR originated in a person aged 65 to 79 with lung adenocarcinoma. In nucleotides, the CDR3 is TGTGCCAGCAGCCCCAGCCCACAGGGAGGGGAGACCCAGTACTTC. This codes for CASSPSPQGGETQYF.